Each of the 25 T cell receptor beta chains below was sequenced from the same sample in a study of blood T cell repertoires in COVID-19. Method: immunoSEQ multiplex PCR; TCRdb's copy keeps in-frame clones and lacks some. The sample comprises more than 140,000 clones, around nine tenths of which are singletons, and less than 2% rests with the top ten. Sample: peripheral blood. The receptor source for this set is a woman aged 60-75 years with acute or convalescent COVID-19.

The rearrangement joins TRBV5-4 to TRBJ1-3; D might be TRBD1 (6 bases). The germline V gene has CDR1 SGHNT and CDR2 YYREEE (reference sequence). The CDR3 totals 15 residues. V was pared by 6 bases and J by 2 bases, with 15 bases between. The CDR3 region is CASTPGGQPGNTIYF. The CDR3 DNA follows: TGTGCCAGCACCCCGGGAGGACAGCCTGGAAACACCATATATTTT.

Concerning this clone: The sample contains more than one DNA sequence encoding this CDR3. The J gene is TRBJ2-2, the V gene TRBV4-1; D unclear. CDR1 is MGHRA and CDR2 is YSYEKL in the germline V gene. The CDR3 is 14 residues long. V was cut by 1 base and J by 0 bases, with 3 bases left in between. CDR3 residues: CASSQVSNTGELFF. In DNA, the CDR3 is TGCGCCAGCAGCCAAGTCTCGAACACCGGGGAGCTGTTTTTT.

The chain is built from TRBV12-3 or TRBV12-4 and TRBJ1-6; D remains unclear. The CDR3 has 11 residues. Deletions cut 6 bases from V and 6 bases from J, with 3 bases between. DNA of the CDR3: TGTGCCAGCAGCCTTAATTCACCCCTCCACTTT. It encodes CASSLNSPLHF.

The V gene is TRBV27, the J gene TRBJ1-4, with 7 bases identical to TRBD1. V was clipped by 5 bases and J by 8 bases; unmatched bases: 11. Germline V lookup: CDR1 MNHEY, CDR2 SMNVEV (reference sequence). This CDR3 region has 15 residues. As DNA, the CDR3 is TGTGCCAGCAGTCCGTCGACAGGGTGGAGGGAAAAACTGTTTTTT. It yields the protein CASSPSTGWREKLFF.

The CDR3 loop is CATSGQGEIGELFF. The CDR3 DNA sequence: TGTGCCACCTCGGGACAGGGGGAGATCGGGGAGCTGTTTTTT. The chain is built from TRBV19 and TRBJ2-2; 11 bases fit TRBD1. CDR3 length equals 14 residues. The V segment lost 10 bases and the J segment 7 bases; nucleotides outside the gene matches: 8. Per germline, CDR1 LNHDA and CDR2 SQIVND (reference sequence). Using reference TRBV19 and TRBJ2-2 for the parts outside the CDR3, the full variable domain is DGGITQSPKYLFRKEGQNVTLSCEQNLNHDAMYWYRQDPGQGLRLIYYSQIVNDFQKGDIAEGYSVSREKKESFPLTVTSAQKNPTAFYLCATSGQGEIGELFFGEGSRLTVL.

This chain joins TRBV7-9 and TRBJ2-5; possible D gene TRBD1, 6 bases. The V and J ends lost 3 bases and 1 base respectively, with 15 bases between them. CDR1 SEHNR and CDR2 FQNEAQ come from the germline V gene (reference sequence). The CDR3 sequence is 16 residues long. The CDR3 nucleotides are TGTGCCAGCAGCTTGTGGCAGGGGATTACCCAAGAGACCCAGTACTTC. Protein: CASSLWQGITQETQYF.

The chain is built from TRBV7-9 and TRBJ1-1, with D possibly TRBD1 on 5 matching bases. This CDR3 is 14 amino acids long. Germline CDR1 is SEHNR and CDR2 is FQNEAQ (reference sequence). V dropped 1 base and J dropped 0 bases, with 6 bases sitting between them. CDR3 in DNA: TGTGCCAGCAGCTTAGTAGGGGTGAACACTGAAGCTTTCTTT. Amino acid sequence: CASSLVGVNTEAFF.

The chain uses TRBV7-3 and TRBJ2-2; 11 bases are a match to TRBD2. This CDR3 region has 16 residues. Trimming took 5 bases from V and 2 from J; bases not matched to a gene: 4. CDR1 is SGHTA, CDR2 FQGTGA, per germline. CDR3 in DNA: TGTGCCAGCAGCCCTAGCGGGGGGACTAACACCGGGGAGCTGTTTTTT. It is translated as CASSPSGGTNTGELFF.

The V call is TRBV6-2 or TRBV6-3, the J call TRBJ2-1; possible D gene TRBD2, 5 bases. Germline V gene data show CDR1 as MNHEY and CDR2 as SVGEGT. The CDR3 length is 18 residues. The V end lost 2 bases, the J end lost 0 bases, and 17 bases lay between the germline ends. CDR3 DNA sequence: TGTGCCAGCAGTTACGCTTCGGGTCAAGGGAGCTCCTACAATGAGCAGTTCTTC. It specifies CASSYASGQGSSYNEQFF.

The V and J genes are TRBV4-3 and TRBJ2-1; 9 nucleotides agree with TRBD2. Losses at the gene ends were 2 bases for V and 3 bases for J; bases not matched to a gene: 8. This CDR3 comprises 17 residues. From germline, CDR1 is LGHNA and CDR2 YSLEER. The CDR3 coding sequence is TGCGCCAGCAGCCAAACCCGGGGACTAGCCCTCTACAATGAGCAGTTCTTC. Translation: CASSQTRGLALYNEQFF.

The J gene is TRBJ1-2, the V gene TRBV6-5, with 7 nucleotides matching TRBD1. V was clipped by 8 bases and J by 7 bases; unmatched bases: 13. CDR1 and CDR2 from the germline V gene are MNHEY and SVGAGI. CDR3 length equals 14 residues. In DNA form, the CDR3 reads TGTGCCAGCGGCGACCGTTGGACAGGTTCTGGCTACACCTTC. Encoded protein: CASGDRWTGSGYTF.

The gene calls are TRBV5-1 and TRBJ1-2; D uncertain. The germline V gene encodes CDR1 SGHRS and CDR2 YFSETQ. V dropped 0 bases and J dropped 7 bases, with 16 bases sitting between them. The CDR3 loop spans 15 amino acids. The CDR3 spells CASSLVSSQSGGYTF. The CDR3 DNA sequence: TGCGCCAGCAGCTTGGTATCCTCTCAGTCGGGTGGCTACACCTTC.

J is TRBJ2-1 and V is TRBV15; TRBD2 aligns across 7 bases. The CDR3 covers 16 residues. The junction had 9 bases not matched to a gene; V was cut back by 3 bases and J by 4 bases. Per the germline V gene, CDR1 is LNHNV and CDR2 is YYDKDF (reference sequence). The CDR3 coding sequence is TGTGCCACCAGCAGCGAAAGCGGGGACGGGTACAATGAGCAGTTCTTC. It encodes CATSSESGDGYNEQFF. The entire variable domain, with the rest obtained from reference TRBV15 and TRBJ2-1, is as follows: DAMVIQNPRYQVTQFGKPVTLSCSQTLNHNVMYWYQQKSSQAPKLLFHYYDKDFNNEADTPDNFQSRRPNTSFCFLDIRSPGLGDTAMYLCATSSESGDGYNEQFFGPGTRLTVL.

The rearrangement uses TRBV4-3 and TRBJ2-5, with 8 nucleotides matching TRBD1. V lost 0 bases and J lost 5; bases outside the gene matches: 8. The CDR3 has 16 residues. Germline lookup yields CDR1 LGHNA and CDR2 YSLEER. CDR3 DNA sequence: TGCGCCAGCAGCCAAGATTTGTACAGGGGGTCGGAGACCCAGTACTTC. Protein: CASSQDLYRGSETQYF.

V usage is TRBV7-2 and J usage is TRBJ1-6; D remains ambiguous. CDR1 SGHTA and CDR2 FQGNSA come from the germline V gene. Trimming pared 0 bases from V and 2 bases from J, leaving 8 bases between. This CDR3 region has 16 residues. The CDR3 nucleotides read TGTGCCAGCAGCTTAGCGCTAATCCCCTATAATTCACCCCTCCACTTT. Its protein product is CASSLALIPYNSPLHF.

V usage is TRBV6-2 or TRBV6-3 and J usage is TRBJ2-3, with TRBD2 identical over 8 bases. The CDR3 runs 15 residues. Germline CDR1 reads MNHEY; CDR2 reads SVGEGT. With V trimmed by 2 bases and J by 3 bases, 4 bases remained unmatched. Here the CDR3 reads CASSYGGGGTDTQYF. CDR3 DNA: TGTGCCAGCAGTTACGGTGGCGGGGGGACAGATACGCAGTATTTT.

The chain employs TRBV12-3 or TRBV12-4 and TRBJ2-7; D is possibly TRBD1 (5 bases). The CDR3 loop spans 13 amino acids. V shed 7 bases and J shed 5 bases, with 15 bases lying between them. The CDR3 bases are TGTGCCAGCAAGCTGGGTGGGGCTGACGAGCAGTACTTC. Translated: CASKLGGADEQYF.

V usage is TRBV4-1 and J usage is TRBJ2-7, with 9 bases that match TRBD1. V lost 4 bases and J lost 2; bases outside the gene matches: 6. Germline CDR1 MGHRA, CDR2 YSYEKL. This CDR3 spans 15 amino acids. The CDR3 sequence is CASSRGQGIAYEQYF. The CDR3 DNA sequence: TGCGCCAGCAGCCGCGGACAGGGGATAGCCTACGAGCAGTACTTC.

The chain recombines TRBV6-6 with TRBJ2-1; D is perhaps TRBD1 (5 bases). CDR3 size: 15 residues. V shed 7 bases and J shed 1 base, with 14 bases lying between them. Germline loops: CDR1 MNHNY, CDR2 SVGAGI (reference sequence). CDR3 protein: CASNYRGLSYNEQFF. The DNA for the CDR3 is TGTGCCAGCAATTATAGGGGCCTTTCCTACAATGAGCAGTTCTTC.

The V call is TRBV2, the J call TRBJ2-2, with D tentatively TRBD1 (6 bases). Germline assignment: CDR1 SNHLY and CDR2 FYNNEI. The V and J ends lost 4 bases and 2 bases respectively, with 20 bases between them. The CDR3 contains 18 residues. Written as DNA, the CDR3 is TGTGCCAGCAGTGCTAAGGGGCCCACAGGGATTAACACCGGGGAGCTGTTTTTT. This gives the protein CASSAKGPTGINTGELFF.

This sequence joins TRBV7-9 and TRBJ1-3, with D unresolved. Between the trimmed V and J ends, which lost 8 bases and 0 bases, there was a span of 8 bases. Germline CDR1 and CDR2: SEHNR and FQNEAQ (reference sequence). This CDR3 comprises 13 residues. CDR3 region: CASWAFSGNTIYF. The DNA for the CDR3 is TGTGCCAGCTGGGCCTTCTCTGGAAACACCATATATTTT. Based on the CDR3 plus reference TRBV7-9 and TRBJ1-3, the full variable domain is DTGVSQNPRHKITKRGQNVTFRCDPISEHNRLYWYRQTLGQGPEFLTYFQNEAQLEKSRLLSDRFSAERPKGSFSTLEIQRTEQGDSAMYLCASWAFSGNTIYFGEGSWLTVV.

This chain connects TRBV5-1 to TRBJ1-4; possibly TRBD1 for D (6 bases). This CDR3 comprises 18 residues. Trimming stripped 0 bases from V and 0 bases from J, with 15 bases between. Germline CDR1 is SGHRS and CDR2 is YFSETQ. The CDR3 sequence: CASSLVPGAIATNEKLFF. The CDR3 nucleotides read TGCGCCAGCAGCTTGGTACCAGGGGCGATTGCAACTAATGAAAAACTGTTTTTT. Together with reference TRBV5-1 and TRBJ1-4, the CDR3 gives the full variable domain: KAGVTQTPRYLIKTRGQQVTLSCSPISGHRSVSWYQQTPGQGLQFLFEYFSETQRNKGNFPGRFSGRQFSNSRSEMNVSTLELGDSALYLCASSLVPGAIATNEKLFFGSGTQLSVL.

The chain's CDR3 is CASSIGPTGSQPQHF. DNA of the CDR3: TGTGCCAGTAGTATAGGGCCCACGGGAAGTCAGCCCCAGCATTTT. The chain carries TRBV19 and TRBJ1-5; D gene ambiguous. This CDR3 has 15 amino acids. Trimming removed 1 base from V and 6 bases from J, with 13 bases in between. The germline CDR1 and CDR2 sequences are LNHDA and SQIVND (reference sequence).

The V call is TRBV3-1 (or the pseudogene TRBV3-2), the J call TRBJ2-5; TRBD2 agrees at 8 bases. In germline, CDR1 is LGHDT, CDR2 YNNKEL (reference sequence). The V gene end was trimmed by 0 bases and the J gene end by 5 bases; junction bases not matched to a gene: 8. The CDR3 length is 16 residues. The CDR3 bases are TGTGCCAGCAGCCAAGAATTCGGGGGGGGGCCGGAGACCCAGTACTTC. Translated: CASSQEFGGGPETQYF.

The chain carries TRBV7-9 and TRBJ2-2; D is unclear. Germline CDR1 SEHNR, CDR2 FQNEAQ (reference sequence). V lost 6 bases and J 3 bases, leaving 17 bases between the germline ends. The CDR3 is made up of 16 amino acids. CDR3 amino acids: CASSFLGSRHTGELFF. As DNA, the CDR3 is TGTGCCAGCAGTTTCTTGGGCAGCCGACACACCGGGGAGCTGTTTTTT.